The rows below give T cell receptor beta chains drawn from one sample of a study of PD-L1 blockade in urothelial cancer. Clones were read by immunoSEQ multiplex PCR, and TCRdb kept only the in-frame ones, dropping some. This table has tens of thousands of clones, approximately 72% appearing once. The material sequenced was PBMCs, taken around atezolizumab (anti-PD-L1) treatment. Receptors originate from a man between 70 and 80 years old with urothelial cancer. Each CDR3 is given with its conserved first and last residue. A D gene is named only where the DNA matches it firmly. Some rows mark clone size as missing; the rest say once, few, many or name a class of expanded clone.

D | J | V | size | CDR3 | DNA
TRBD1 | TRBJ1-5 | TRBV2 | . | CASTGTGNSNQPQHF | TGTGCCAGCACCGGGACAGGGAATAGCAATCAGCCCCAGCATTTT
. | TRBJ1-2 | TRBV27 | . | CASGTGYGYTF | TGTGCCAGCGGCACAGGCTATGGCTACACCTTC
. | TRBJ1-1 | TRBV5-1 | . | CASRLGAGGENTEAFF | TGCGCCAGCCGATTGGGGGCGGGAGGGGAGAACACTGAAGCTTTCTTT
TRBD2 | TRBJ2-3 | TRBV7-2 | . | CASSLEPLARGRDTDTQYF | TGTGCCAGCAGCTTAGAACCCCTGGCGCGGGGGAGAGACACTGATACGCAGTATTTT
. | TRBJ2-7 | TRBV6-6 | . | CASSYSNSGADEQYF | TGTGCCAGCAGTTACTCGAATTCTGGGGCGGACGAGCAGTACTTC
. | TRBJ1-1 | TRBV6-5 | . | CASSYRFSSQEAFF | TGTGCCAGCAGTTACCGTTTTTCTAGCCAGGAAGCTTTCTTT
TRBD2 | TRBJ2-3 | TRBV11-2 | . | CASSFTSVADTQYF | TGTGCCAGCAGCTTCACTAGCGTAGCAGATACGCAGTATTTT
TRBD1 | TRBJ1-1 | TRBV7-3 | . | CASSLTGDRRGTEAFF | TGTGCCAGCAGCTTAACGGGGGACAGGCGGGGGACTGAAGCTTTCTTT
. | TRBJ1-1 | TRBV7-9 | . | CASSPRRGPNTEAFF | TGTGCCAGCAGCCCTAGGAGGGGCCCGAACACTGAAGCTTTCTTT
. | TRBJ2-5 | TRBV5-1 | . | CASSLAPEYRGTQYF | TGCGCCAGCAGCTTGGCCCCCGAATATCGGGGGACCCAGTACTTC
. | TRBJ1-2 | TRBV4-2 | . | CASSHPGRGYGYTF | TGTGCCAGCAGCCACCCCGGTAGGGGCTATGGCTACACCTTC
. | TRBJ2-4 | TRBV5-8 | few | CASSLGGRSRDIQYF | TGTGCCAGCAGCTTGGGGGGGCGCAGTAGGGACATTCAGTACTTC
TRBD2 | TRBJ2-1 | TRBV11-2 | . | CASSSPSGSINEQFF | TGTGCCAGCAGCTCCCCGAGCGGGAGCATAAATGAGCAGTTCTTC
TRBD2 | TRBJ2-7 | TRBV7-2 | . | CASSLDRAGGNEQYF | TGTGCCAGCAGCTTAGATCGAGCGGGAGGGAACGAGCAGTACTTC
. | TRBJ1-4 | TRBV6-1 | . | CASSVEATNEKLFF | TGTGCCAGCAGTGTAGAAGCAACTAATGAAAAACTGTTTTTT
TRBD1 | TRBJ1-3 | TRBV6-1 | . | CASRNRGSGNTIYF | TGTGCCAGCAGGAACAGGGGAAGTGGAAACACCATATATTTT
TRBD1 | TRBJ2-3 | TRBV4-3 | . | CASSQRPGTGNTQYF | TGCGCCAGCAGCCAACGTCCCGGGACAGGGAATACGCAGTATTTT
TRBD1 | TRBJ1-5 | TRBV2 | . | CASSGQGVNQPQHF | TGTGCCAGCAGTGGACAGGGGGTAAATCAGCCCCAGCATTTT
TRBD2 | TRBJ2-1 | TRBV5-1 | . | CASSLGGLAGEAYNEQFF | TGCGCCAGCAGCTTGGGGGGACTAGCGGGAGAGGCTTACAATGAGCAGTTCTTC
TRBD2 | TRBJ2-1 | TRBV7-8 | . | CASSLEGLAGLVPSSYNEQFF | TGTGCCAGCAGCTTAGAAGGACTAGCGGGATTGGTACCGAGCTCCTACAATGAGCAGTTCTTC
. | TRBJ2-3 | TRBV13 | . | CASSLLAGDTQYF | TGTGCCAGCAGCCTCCTGGCGGGGGATACGCAGTATTTT